The next 7 T cell receptor beta chains were all read from a single sample in a study of control samples from healthy donors and cancer patients. Sequencing used immunoSEQ multiplex PCR; TCRdb keeps in-frame clones, though not all of them. Of 100,000 or so clones in the sample, 79% were seen once. The sample was blood. The receptor source for this set is a woman in her twenties or thirties in good health.

V is TRBV19 and J is TRBJ1-1; TRBD1 agrees at 10 bases. Germline CDR1 and CDR2: LNHDA and SQIVND (reference sequence). Trimming cost V 6 bases and J 11 bases; bases outside gene matches: 6. CDR3 size: 12 residues. CDR3 DNA: TGTGCCAGTAGGGGACAGGGGAAGAAGGCTTTCTTT. It encodes CASRGQGKKAFF.

V gene TRBV5-1 combines with J gene TRBJ2-1, with 8 bases lining up with TRBD2. Germline trimming cut 6 bases from V and 0 bases from J; bases unmatched to any gene: 20. The germline V gene has CDR1 SGHRS and CDR2 YFSETQ. This CDR3 has 20 residues. DNA of the CDR3: TGCGCCAGCACCCCGTCCCGACCTGCGGGGGGTCCTGTCTCCTACAATGAGCAGTTCTTC. Residues: CASTPSRPAGGPVSYNEQFF. Drawing the rest from reference TRBV5-1 and TRBJ2-1, the complete variable domain is KAGVTQTPRYLIKTRGQQVTLSCSPISGHRSVSWYQQTPGQGLQFLFEYFSETQRNKGNFPGRFSGRQFSNSRSEMNVSTLELGDSALYLCASTPSRPAGGPVSYNEQFFGPGTRLTVL.

This chain uses TRBV20-1 with TRBJ1-5; 9 positions agree with TRBD1. This CDR3 is 14 amino acids long. The V segment lost 3 bases and the J segment 5 bases; nucleotides outside the gene matches: 5. CDR1 and CDR2 (germline): DFQATT, SNEGSKA (reference sequence). The CDR3 protein is CSASLTGGYQPQHF. The CDR3 DNA is TGCAGTGCTAGTCTTACAGGGGGCTATCAGCCCCAGCATTTT.

This rearrangement joins TRBV6-2 or TRBV6-3 to TRBJ1-5; a weak D match, TRBD1 (6 bases). V shed 0 bases and J shed 2 bases, with 11 bases lying between them. CDR3 length: 16 amino acids. Germline assignment: CDR1 MNHEY and CDR2 SVGEGT. The DNA of the CDR3 is TGTGCCAGCAGTTACTCCGGGGGCTCGGGCAATCAGCCCCAGCATTTT. It translates to CASSYSGGSGNQPQHF.

As DNA, the CDR3 is TGTGCCAGCGGCTCCGGTGCCAACACCGGGGAGCTGTTTTTT. Its protein is CASGSGANTGELFF. The J gene is TRBJ2-2, the V gene TRBV2; D gene ambiguous. The CDR3 consists of 14 residues. CDR1 is SNHLY and CDR2 is FYNNEI in the germline V gene. V was cut by 8 bases and J by 2 bases, with 12 bases left in between.

The chain employs TRBV6-5 and TRBJ2-5; 10 bases agree with TRBD2. CDR3 length: 14 residues. In germline, CDR1 is MNHEY, CDR2 SVGAGI. V lost 9 bases to trimming and J lost 2 bases; unmatched junction nucleotides: 6. The CDR3 region has the DNA TGTGCCAGTGATAGCGGGGGGATACAAGAGACCCAGTACTTC. Its protein is CASDSGGIQETQYF.

The chain couples TRBV14 to TRBJ1-2, with unresolved D. CDR1 is SGHDN, CDR2 FVKESK, per germline. The CDR3 extends over 17 amino acids. Trimming shortened V by 3 bases and J by 3 bases, and 20 bases separated the two germline ends. As DNA, the CDR3 is TGTGCCAGCAGCCACTCTTACCCCGGGCCTCTCTACTATGGCTACACCTTC. It yields the protein CASSHSYPGPLYYGYTF.